Presented here are 32 T cell receptor beta chains from one specimen sequenced in a study of blood T cell repertoires in COVID-19. TCRdb's copy holds only in-frame clones and misses some; the assay was immunoSEQ multiplex PCR. Of around 300,000 clones listed, about nine tenths are singletons. Sequencing was carried out using peripheral blood. The source is a woman aged 40-49 years who had recovered from COVID-19.

In nucleotides, the CDR3 is TGTGCCATCAGTGCGTGGAGCGGTAGCTCCTACAATGAGCAGTTCTTC. This codes for CAISAWSGSSYNEQFF. This chain connects TRBV10-3 to TRBJ2-1; perhaps TRBD2 as D (5 bases). Germline CDR1 reads ENHRY; CDR2 reads SYGVKD. This CDR3 region has 16 residues. Trimming cost V 4 bases and J 0 bases, with 13 bases left between them.

This clone came up a few times. The junction departs from the called germline gene at one end, perhaps through a read error. The rearrangement uses TRBV4-1 and TRBJ2-7; TRBD2 matches at 11 bases. In germline, CDR1 is MGHRA, CDR2 YSYEKL. The CDR3 runs 16 residues. In DNA, the CDR3 is TGCGCCAGCAGTCAAGGACTAGCGGGTAATTCCTACGAGCAGTACTTC. Residues: CASSQGLAGNSYEQYF.

The rearrangement joins TRBV19 to TRBJ1-1, with TRBD1 matching 9 bases. The CDR3 has 14 amino acids. Germline values: CDR1 LNHDA, CDR2 SQIVND (reference sequence). The V segment lost 5 bases and the J segment 6 bases; nucleotides outside the gene matches: 7. CDR3 nucleotide sequence: TGTGCCAGTAGTCGATCCAGGGACAGGGCTGAAGCTTTCTTT. Translated: CASSRSRDRAEAFF.

The chain couples TRBV30 to TRBJ2-2; perhaps TRBD2 as D (6 bases). The CDR3 is made up of 15 amino acids. The V gene's germline CDR1 is GTSNPN and CDR2 SVGIG (reference sequence). V gave up 0 bases and J gave up 5 bases, with 13 bases separating them. The CDR3: CAWSVFSGLTGELFF. CDR3 DNA: TGTGCCTGGAGTGTCTTTAGCGGACTAACCGGGGAGCTGTTTTTT.

V and J are TRBV5-1 and TRBJ2-3; 10 nucleotides match TRBD1. Germline CDR1 reads SGHRS; CDR2 reads YFSETQ. This CDR3 comprises 15 residues. The junction had 3 bases not matched to a gene; V was cut back by 0 bases and J by 5 bases. The CDR3 is CASSLAGTGEDTQYF. As DNA, the CDR3 is TGCGCCAGCAGCTTGGCCGGGACAGGGGAAGATACGCAGTATTTT.

The chain has TRBV21-1 and TRBJ1-4. TRBV21-1 is termed a pseudogene. The CDR3 loop spans 14 amino acids. The CDR3 DNA is TGTGCCAGCAGCAAACAAGGGGCGGGAGAAAAACTGTTTTTT. It specifies CASSKQGAGEKLFF.

The chain links TRBV7-9 to TRBJ1-6; D unresolved. V was pared by 5 bases and J by 10 bases, with 9 bases between. The CDR3 has 12 amino acids. Germline V CDR1 and CDR2: SEHNR, FQNEAQ (reference sequence). The CDR3 region has the DNA TGTGCCAGCAGCATCCATAGCTCACCCCTCCACTTT. Its protein product is CASSIHSSPLHF.

In this sample, this clone turned up a few times. This chain connects TRBV9 to TRBJ1-1; TRBD1 matches at 8 bases. The CDR3 runs 18 residues. CDR1 and CDR2 (germline): SGDLS, YYNGEE. The junction had 12 bases not matched to a gene; V was cut back by 2 bases and J by 0 bases. This chain's CDR3 is CASSVPGQGTLLNTEAFF. CDR3 nucleotide sequence: TGTGCCAGCAGCGTGCCTGGACAGGGAACCCTTCTGAACACTGAAGCTTTCTTT.

About this clone: Other DNA sequences within the sample encode an identical CDR3. The chain combines TRBV2 with TRBJ2-5; D might be TRBD2 (5 bases). Trimming took 6 bases from V and 3 from J, leaving 5 bases between them. Germline assignment: CDR1 SNHLY and CDR2 FYNNEI. This CDR3 has 11 residues. CDR3 in amino acids: CASSGEETQYF. CDR3 sequence (DNA): TGTGCCAGCAGCGGGGAAGAGACCCAGTACTTC.

V and J are TRBV7-8 and TRBJ2-5; 7 positions agree with TRBD2. The germline CDR1 and CDR2 sequences are SGHVS and FQNEAQ. The ends lost 5 bases at V and 4 bases at J; junction bases unmatched: 13. This CDR3 has 16 amino acids. The CDR3 coding sequence is TGTGCCAGCAGCACTCGGGGGAGGGGTGTTTTAGAGACCCAGTACTTC. Translating gives CASSTRGRGVLETQYF.

The rearrangement links TRBV5-1 to TRBJ2-7, with 12 bases matching TRBD2. The CDR3 extends over 15 amino acids. CDR1 is SGHRS and CDR2 is YFSETQ in the germline V gene. V shed 0 bases and J 5 bases; nucleotides not matched to a gene: 3. The CDR3 sequence: CASSLELAGGHEQYF. DNA for the CDR3: TGCGCCAGCAGCTTGGAGCTAGCGGGAGGGCACGAGCAGTACTTC.

There are a few counts of this clone. V is TRBV5-1 and J is TRBJ2-3, with 7 bases aligning to TRBD2. The CDR3 is made up of 16 amino acids. With 3 bases clipped from V and 6 bases from J, the junction kept 13 bases outside the gene matches. Germline assignment: CDR1 SGHRS and CDR2 YFSETQ. The CDR3 bases are TGCGCCAGCAGCTCAAGACTAGCCCAGGGAGCCGATACGCAGTATTTT. Translation: CASSSRLAQGADTQYF.

Here the CDR3 DNA reads TGTGCCAGCAGCTTGACAGGGGGCTCCGAGCAGTACTTC. The encoded protein is CASSLTGGSEQYF. The V and J genes are TRBV7-2 and TRBJ2-7; TRBD1 matches 10 bases. The junction had 2 bases not matched to a gene; V was cut back by 3 bases and J by 6 bases. The CDR3 covers 13 residues. CDR1 and CDR2 (germline): SGHTA, FQGNSA. Complete variable domain (other parts from reference TRBV7-2 and TRBJ2-7): GAGVSQSPSNKVTEKGKDVELRCDPISGHTALYWYRQSLGQGLEFLIYFQGNSAPDKSGLPSDRFSAERTGGSVSTLTIQRTQQEDSAVYLCASSLTGGSEQYFGPGTRLTVT.

The chain couples TRBV19 to TRBJ1-3, with 7 bases fitting TRBD1. The CDR3 extends over 15 amino acids. CDR1 and CDR2 from the germline V gene are LNHDA and SQIVND (reference sequence). The ends lost 6 bases at V and 0 bases at J; junction bases unmatched: 5. CDR3 sequence (DNA): TGTGCCAGTAGACTAAACAGGGGCTCTGGAAACACCATATATTTT. Its translation is CASRLNRGSGNTIYF.

The chain joins TRBV30 to TRBJ2-3, with D possibly TRBD2 on 5 matching bases. Germline V CDR1 and CDR2: GTSNPN, SVGIG (reference sequence). The CDR3 extends over 12 amino acids. Trimming pared 0 bases from V and 6 bases from J, leaving 7 bases between. CDR3 sequence: CAWSVLGDTQYF. In nucleotides, the CDR3 is TGTGCCTGGAGTGTACTAGGCGATACGCAGTATTTT.

This clone was observed once. The V call is TRBV19, the J call TRBJ1-1; TRBD1 agrees at 7 bases. The ends lost 4 bases at V and 4 bases at J; junction bases unmatched: 6. The CDR3 loop spans 14 amino acids. In germline, CDR1 is LNHDA, CDR2 SQIVND (reference sequence). The CDR3 loop reads CASSTEGARTEAFF. In DNA form, the CDR3 reads TGTGCCAGTAGTACTGAGGGGGCGCGCACTGAAGCTTTCTTT. Drawing the rest from reference TRBV19 and TRBJ1-1, the complete variable domain is DGGITQSPKYLFRKEGQNVTLSCEQNLNHDAMYWYRQDPGQGLRLIYYSQIVNDFQKGDIAEGYSVSREKKESFPLTVTSAQKNPTAFYLCASSTEGARTEAFFGQGTRLTVV.

The chain carries TRBV18 and TRBJ2-7, with TRBD1 as a possible D gene (5 bases). The V end was cut by 2 bases, the J end by 3 bases, with 11 bases between. CDR3 length: 14 residues. Germline V gives CDR1 KGHSH, CDR2 LQKENI. CDR3 bases: TGTGCCAGCTCACCAAAAGGGGCCCACTACGAGCAGTACTTC. Protein sequence: CASSPKGAHYEQYF.

The J gene is TRBJ1-5, the V gene TRBV19; possibly TRBD1 for D (5 bases). The V gene lost 1 base and the J gene lost 3 bases, with 16 bases spanning the gap. Germline V CDR1 and CDR2: LNHDA, SQIVND (reference sequence). This CDR3 region has 17 residues. The CDR3 loop reads CASSIGASTRVNQPQHF. The CDR3, as DNA: TGTGCCAGTAGTATAGGGGCCTCAACCAGGGTCAATCAGCCCCAGCATTTT.

The chain recombines TRBV6-5 with TRBJ1-6; 8 nucleotides line up with TRBD1. This CDR3 has 15 residues. Germline values: CDR1 MNHEY, CDR2 SVGAGI. V was pared by 0 bases and J by 13 bases, with 8 bases of the junction left unmatched. This chain's CDR3 is CASSYSATGDGPLHF. The CDR3 DNA follows: TGTGCCAGCAGTTACTCGGCGACAGGGGACGGGCCCCTCCACTTT.

In this sample, this clone is medium-sized (0.01 to 0.1%). The rearrangement links TRBV12-3 or TRBV12-4 to TRBJ2-7; D is ambiguous. This CDR3 region has 13 residues. The V and J ends lost 3 bases and 0 bases respectively, with 6 bases between them. CDR3 in amino acids: CASSFQNSYEQYF. As DNA, the CDR3 is TGTGCCAGCAGTTTCCAGAACTCCTACGAGCAGTACTTC.

The chain couples TRBV7-9 to TRBJ2-7; 8 nucleotides line up with TRBD1. V shed 5 bases, J shed 0 bases, and the junction held 6 bases outside the gene matches. Germline CDR1 is SEHNR and CDR2 is FQNEAQ (reference sequence). The CDR3 runs to 15 residues. As DNA, the CDR3 is TGTGCCAGCAGCGCGTGGACAGGGAGCTCCTACGAGCAGTACTTC. Amino acids: CASSAWTGSSYEQYF.

The genes are TRBV5-6 and TRBJ2-3; 9 bases fit TRBD2. The CDR3 sequence is 14 residues long. With 3 bases clipped from V and 4 bases from J, the junction kept 3 bases outside the gene matches. CDR1 and CDR2 from the germline V gene are SGHDT and YYEEEE. CDR3 bases: TGTGCCAGCAGCTGGGGACTAGCAGCAGATACGCAGTATTTT. Protein product: CASSWGLAADTQYF.

This rearrangement joins TRBV7-3 to TRBJ2-3; 12 nucleotides agree with TRBD2. Per germline, CDR1 SGHTA and CDR2 FQGTGA. Germline trimming cut 4 bases from V and 2 bases from J; bases unmatched to any gene: 10. The CDR3 is 18 residues long. As DNA, the CDR3 is TGTGCCAGCAGCTCCCGGACTAGCGGGATAGGGGTCACAGATACGCAGTATTTT. As protein: CASSSRTSGIGVTDTQYF.

This sequence joins TRBV18 and TRBJ2-3, with TRBD2 identical over 13 bases. With 3 bases clipped from V and 2 bases from J, the junction kept 5 bases outside the gene matches. This CDR3 comprises 17 residues. From germline, CDR1 is KGHSH and CDR2 LQKENI. DNA for the CDR3: TGTGCCAGCTCACCCGGACTAGCGGGAGCGATCACAGATACGCAGTATTTT. Translating gives CASSPGLAGAITDTQYF.

This chain links TRBV18 with TRBJ2-7, with 9 bases identical to TRBD1. The CDR3 is 14 amino acids. Trimming at V came to 5 bases and at J to 4 bases, leaving 6 bases not matched to a gene. Germline CDR1 and CDR2: KGHSH and LQKENI. CDR3 coding DNA: TGTGCCAGCTCATCCGGGACAGGGATTTACGAGCAGTACTTC. It yields the protein CASSSGTGIYEQYF.

The gene calls are TRBV10-3 and TRBJ2-4; maybe TRBD2 (6 bases). V was clipped by 0 bases and J by 0 bases, with 9 bases between them. Germline loops: CDR1 ENHRY, CDR2 SYGVKD. The CDR3 covers 16 residues. CDR3 in amino acids: CAISESGGVAKNIQYF. CDR3 sequence (DNA): TGTGCCATCAGTGAGTCCGGCGGGGTAGCCAAAAACATTCAGTACTTC.

In this sample, this clone turned up once. The rearrangement links TRBV6-5 to TRBJ1-3, with TRBD1 as a possible D gene (5 bases). The CDR3 length is 16 residues. Trimming took 4 bases from V and 0 from J, leaving 13 bases between them. CDR1 is MNHEY, CDR2 SVGAGI, per germline. The CDR3 protein is CASSLQALSSGNTIYF. CDR3 DNA sequence: TGTGCCAGCAGTTTACAGGCGTTGAGCTCTGGAAACACCATATATTTT.

This clone turned up a few times. The chain combines TRBV5-6 with TRBJ1-5; 7 nucleotides align to TRBD1. The ends lost 0 bases at V and 0 bases at J; junction bases unmatched: 12. In germline, CDR1 is SGHDT, CDR2 YYEEEE. The length of the CDR3 is 19 residues. CDR3 DNA: TGTGCCAGCAGCTTGGCACAGGGGAAGGCATACCATAGCAATCAGCCCCAGCATTTT. This translates into CASSLAQGKAYHSNQPQHF.

For this clone: The same CDR3 also results from other DNA sequences found in this sample. This sequence joins TRBV24-1 and TRBJ2-5, with TRBD1 matching 7 bases. J was trimmed by 1 base and V by 4 bases; bases with no gene match: 2. Germline assignment: CDR1 KGHDR and CDR2 SFDVKD. CDR3 size: 14 residues. The chain's CDR3 is CATSDRDSQETQYF. Written as DNA, the CDR3 is TGTGCCACCAGTGACCGGGACAGCCAAGAGACCCAGTACTTC.

This rearrangement joins TRBV5-4 to TRBJ1-4; D not certain. The CDR3 runs 16 residues. V gave up 0 bases and J gave up 0 bases, with 9 bases separating them. The germline V gene has CDR1 SGHNT and CDR2 YYREEE (reference sequence). CDR3 coding DNA: TGTGCCAGCAGCTTGGGAGGAGCTGCAACTAATGAAAAACTGTTTTTT. It is translated as CASSLGGAATNEKLFF.

This clone is a singleton in its sample. The chain employs TRBV6-5 and TRBJ1-6; a possible D gene is TRBD1 (6 bases). Germline-derived CDR1 and CDR2 are MNHEY and SVGAGI. V was shortened by 2 bases and J by 10 bases, with 12 bases between the two germline ends. The CDR3 runs 14 residues. As DNA, the CDR3 is TGTGCCAGCAGTTACGGGGGGGCGGGCTCACCCCTCCACTTT. Amino acids: CASSYGGAGSPLHF.

V and J are TRBV19 and TRBJ1-2; no clear D. Germline V lookup: CDR1 LNHDA, CDR2 SQIVND (reference sequence). The ends were cut back, 5 bases at V and 5 bases at J, with 18 bases in the middle. The CDR3 runs 15 residues. The CDR3 nucleotides read TGTGCCAGTAGTCCCCTAGGCGGGGAATGGTATGGCTACACCTTC. Translating it yields CASSPLGGEWYGYTF.